A selection of T cell receptor beta chains follows, all from one sample in a study of blood T cell repertoires in COVID-19. Sequenced by immunoSEQ multiplex PCR; TCRdb stores in-frame clones only, minus some. Here the sample spans a few hundred thousand clones, roughly 83% being singletons. Sequenced: peripheral blood. All receptors come from a woman in her forties or fifties with acute or convalescent COVID-19. CDR3s include the opening cysteine and the closing phenylalanine or tryptophan. Fields, in order: V gene, D gene, J gene, clone size, CDR3 length, CDR3 protein. The D gene is left open where the match is weak. The size of a clone is reported for some rows only, either as once, few or many, or as a class for expanded clones.

TRBV5-1	TRBD2	TRBJ2-7	few	14	CASSQSGGPYEQYF
TRBV21-1	-	TRBJ2-1	-	15	CASSKTGDTYNEQFF
TRBV27	TRBD1	TRBJ2-6	-	19	CASSLRQGSIISGANVLTF
TRBV6-2/TRBV6-3	-	TRBJ2-1	-	12	CASSNRVNEQFF
TRBV6-4	TRBD1	TRBJ2-7	many	15	CASRIRDRGFYEQYF
TRBV4-1	TRBD2	TRBJ2-1	-	15	CASSQLAGVGNEQFF
TRBV6-5	TRBD1	TRBJ1-1	once	14	CASSPDRGRTEAFF
TRBV7-6	TRBD2	TRBJ2-1	-	16	CASSPQGLAFYNEQFF
TRBV24-1	-	TRBJ2-5	-	14	CATREAGAGETQYF
TRBV30	-	TRBJ1-1	-	13	CAWAKQGPLEAFF
TRBV7-9	TRBD1	TRBJ1-5	-	17	CASSSGQGVGTNQPQHF
TRBV27	-	TRBJ2-3	-	13	CASSLSPLDTQYF
TRBV6-1	TRBD2	TRBJ2-2	-	16	CASSENGGRVTGELFF
TRBV30	TRBD2	TRBJ2-5	-	16	CALLTGLAGGPRAQYF
TRBV27	TRBD2	TRBJ2-1	-	16	CASSYSPAGGYNEQFF
TRBV5-1	TRBD1	TRBJ1-6	-	15	CASSFQGAKNSPLHF
TRBV27	TRBD1	TRBJ2-7	-	14	CASSLQTGNYEQYF
TRBV30	-	TRBJ2-5	-	14	CAWSVGGGSETQYF
TRBV28	TRBD2	TRBJ2-7	-	14	CASSSPWAGGEQYF
TRBV6-2/TRBV6-3	-	TRBJ1-4	-	15	CASSPGRGRNEKLFF
TRBV4-3	TRBD2	TRBJ2-1	-	17	CASSRGGLADFYNEQFF
TRBV6-5	-	TRBJ1-4	-	14	CASSRTVTGEKLFF
TRBV28	-	TRBJ1-1	-	12	CASSQPRTEAFF
TRBV10-3	-	TRBJ2-1	few	14	CASKRETTINEQFF
TRBV9	TRBD2	TRBJ2-1	-	16	CASSLSGLAGVYEQFF
TRBV7-2	-	TRBJ2-7	-	14	CASSFGAGTYEQYF
TRBV7-9	-	TRBJ1-4	-	16	CASSLGTLSTNEKLFF
TRBV6-5	TRBD1	TRBJ1-1	-	15	CASSYSSGGSPQAFF
TRBV28	TRBD1	TRBJ1-2	once	15	CASSLMGTGGGGYTF
TRBV7-3	TRBD1	TRBJ2-6	-	17	CASSPQGVVTGANVLTF
TRBV2	TRBD1	TRBJ1-2	once	14	CASTFQGDNYGYTF
TRBV7-9	-	TRBJ1-5	few	16	CASSFGGGNSNQPQHF
TRBV3-1/TRBV3-2	-	TRBJ2-2	few	13	CASSQGVVGELFF
TRBV19	TRBD2	TRBJ2-1	-	17	CASSTRTSGSVRNEQFF
TRBV5-4	TRBD1	TRBJ1-2	-	16	CASSSANRGANYGYTF
TRBV5-5	-	TRBJ2-1	-	19	CASSPAPFRPGVPYNEQFF
TRBV7-9	TRBD1	TRBJ2-5	-	16	CASSPRTGEYQETQYF
TRBV28	TRBD2	TRBJ2-7	-	18	CASSLWGGLGAGAYEQYF
TRBV9	TRBD2	TRBJ2-2	few	17	CASSVGELAANTGELFF
TRBV7-9	-	TRBJ2-7	-	14	CASSLVLAPEEQYF
TRBV6-5	-	TRBJ1-4	-	15	CASRRGTVSNEKLFF
TRBV28	-	TRBJ2-7	once	13	CASSLTVNYEQYF
TRBV30	-	TRBJ2-3	-	13	CAWRGRDADTQYF
TRBV7-9	-	TRBJ1-2	-	16	CASSLWRASPGYGYTF
TRBV7-3	TRBD2	TRBJ2-5	-	15	CASSLGLAGQETQYF
TRBV5-1	-	TRBJ1-1	-	14	CASSLIPGNTEAFF
TRBV24-1	-	TRBJ2-1	-	12	CATSDSTVEQFF
TRBV5-1	-	TRBJ2-1	-	15	CASSLWQGLDNEQFF
TRBV28	-	TRBJ1-2	-	12	CASNWGYYGYTF